This section outlines one T cell receptor beta chain sequence together with its context. Its antigen remains unidentified. These data originate in a study of cytomegalovirus exposure and HLA in healthy donors. Per the germline V gene, CDR1 is SGHVS and CDR2 is FQNEAQ. With 1 base clipped from V and 2 bases from J, the junction kept 10 bases outside the gene matches. The CDR3 length is 19 residues. Study-level findings and limits: Roughly uniform sequencing depth across donors was assumed, possibly incorrectly.

Vbeta (60) and Jbeta (13) primers were used in the PCR. This table comes from immunoSEQ multiplex PCR, and its TCRdb copy is limited to in-frame clones, with some not included. The table has more than 110,000 clones, under 80% seen once. Sequencing was done on a sample of PBMCs. The V call is TRBV7-8, the J call TRBJ2-1, with 11 bases fitting TRBD2. The sequence was collected from a male donor in good health and CMV-seronegative. The chain's CDR3 is CASSLDIAGGPRTYNEQFF. DNA for the CDR3: TGTGCCAGCAGCTTAGATATAGCGGGAGGGCCGAGGACCTACAATGAGCAGTTCTTC. Using reference TRBV7-8 and TRBJ2-1 for the parts outside the CDR3, the full variable domain is GAGVSQSPRYKVAKRGQDVALRCDPISGHVSLFWYQQALGQGPEFLTYFQNEAQLDKSGLPSDRFFAERPEGSVSTLKIQRTQQEDSAVYLCASSLDIAGGPRTYNEQFFGPGTRLTVL.